This T cell receptor beta chain was captured in a study of blood T cell repertoires in COVID-19. About the research overall: The United States, Italy and Spain provided the acute and convalescent COVID-19 samples. PBMCs, B-cell-depleted T cells, or T cells were the source of the cDNA or gDNA that made up the material.

In the original processing: Nucleated cell number was recorded as an estimate derived from reference gene primer amplification. TCRdb keeps only in-frame clones here, not all; method: immunoSEQ multiplex PCR. The V and J calls and the clone size are those of that table, but D and trimming were determined from the DNA. The table includes about 110,000 clones, approximately 89% detected once. The Seattle patients joined while their infection was active and were tracked longitudinally afterward. Looked up from germline, CDR1 is MNHEY and CDR2 is SMNVEV (reference sequence). V lost 5 bases, J lost 7 bases, and 14 bases lay in between. The CDR3 consists of 14 residues.

The origin of this receptor is a woman aged 60-75 years with COVID-19, enrolled during active disease. This chain links TRBV27 with TRBJ1-4, with D unresolved. Sequences were obtained from peripheral blood. The CDR3 bases are TGTGCCAGCAGTCGCCCCTCCCCGGGTGAAAAACTGTTTTTT. Translation gives CASSRPSPGEKLFF.